These T cell receptor beta chains were read from a single sample in a study of T cell responses to AZD1222 COVID-19 vaccine. Sequencing was performed with immunoSEQ multiplex PCR; in TCRdb, only in-frame clones are kept and a portion is missing. The sample has more than 65,000 clones, about 78% seen once. The sequenced sample was peripheral blood, obtained on day 0 of AZD1222 vaccination. The source of these receptors is an adult in good health. Each CDR3 is given with its conserved first and last residue. A D gene is named only where the DNA matches it firmly. Not all rows give a size; the values are once, few, many and, for expanded clones, a class.

j_gene | d_gene | len | abundance | v_gene | CDR3nt | CDR3aa
TRBJ2-5 | TRBD1 | 17 | - | TRBV28 | TGTGCCAGCAGCGCCACCCTGGGCAGGGGGCCTCAAGAGACCCAGTACTTC | CASSATLGRGPQETQYF
TRBJ1-2 | - | 12 | - | TRBV30 | TGTGCCTGGAGTGTAGTAGTCGGAGGCTACACCTTC | CAWSVVVGGYTF
TRBJ2-2 | TRBD2 | 15 | - | TRBV29-1 | TGCAGCGTTACCGGGACTAGCGGTTCCGCCGGGGAGCTGTTTTTT | CSVTGTSGSAGELFF
TRBJ2-7 | - | 12 | - | TRBV6-4 | TGTGCCAGCAAACGACAGGCCTACGAGCAGTACTTC | CASKRQAYEQYF
TRBJ1-1 | - | 15 | - | TRBV6-1 | TGTGCCAGCAGTGCAGCGGACGGATTAAACACTGAAGCTTTCTTT | CASSAADGLNTEAFF
TRBJ2-7 | TRBD2 | 14 | - | TRBV6-6 | TGTGCCAGCAGTTACCCGGGGACTACCCCAGAGCAGTACTTC | CASSYPGTTPEQYF
TRBJ2-3 | TRBD2 | 16 | few | TRBV6-2/TRBV6-3 | TGTGCCAGCAGACCTGGACTAGCGGGAGGTATAGATACGCAGTATTTT | CASRPGLAGGIDTQYF
TRBJ1-1 | TRBD1 | 12 | - | TRBV28 | TGTGCCACTCGGACAGGGCGAACTGAAGCTTTCTTT | CATRTGRTEAFF
TRBJ1-1 | - | 12 | - | TRBV27 | TGTGCCAGTTCCGGGGGGAACACTGAAGCTTTCTTT | CASSGGNTEAFF
TRBJ2-1 | - | 15 | once | TRBV11-2 | TGTGCCAGCAGCCTCAGCGGGTACTCCTACAATGAGCAGTTCTTC | CASSLSGYSYNEQFF